Shown below are 10 T cell receptor beta chains from a single sample sequenced in a study of shared clonotypes between healthy human individuals. Naive CD8 populations comprised CD45RO-negative cells positively selected for CCR7, excluding terminally differentiated effector memory CD45RA+ cells. Sequencing was performed with immunoSEQ multiplex PCR; in TCRdb, only in-frame clones are kept and a portion is missing. The table lists about 600,000 clones, nearly 97% of them singletons, with 0.095% to 0.12% in the top ten. The sample consisted of naive CD8+ T cells sorted from blood. These TCRs come from a woman in her 30s in good health.

J is TRBJ2-7 and V is TRBV27; 7 positions agree with TRBD2. The CDR3 loop spans 16 amino acids. V lost 6 bases, J lost 0 bases, and 11 bases stayed unmatched. Germline CDR1 MNHEY, CDR2 SMNVEV (reference sequence). The CDR3 protein is CASRPSGNTLSYEQYF. CDR3 in DNA: TGTGCCAGCAGACCCAGCGGGAACACCCTCTCCTACGAGCAGTACTTC.

V and J are TRBV2 and TRBJ1-5, with D hard to call. CDR1 is SNHLY and CDR2 is FYNNEI in the germline V gene. This CDR3 spans 13 amino acids. Trimming shortened V by 3 bases and J by 1 base, and 4 bases separated the two germline ends. CDR3 in DNA: TGTGCCAGCAGTGAGCGAAGCAATCAGCCCCAGCATTTT. It specifies CASSERSNQPQHF.

The V call is TRBV2, the J call TRBJ1-1; D might be TRBD1 (5 bases). The germline V gene encodes CDR1 SNHLY and CDR2 FYNNEI. The V and J ends lost 6 bases and 4 bases respectively, with 21 bases between them. CDR3 size: 16 residues. The CDR3 loop is CASRDPTGSRGTEAFF. In DNA form, the CDR3 reads TGTGCCAGCAGAGACCCAACAGGTTCCCGCGGCACTGAAGCTTTCTTT.

The rearrangement uses TRBV19 and TRBJ1-2, with 9 bases fitting TRBD1. This CDR3 is 15 amino acids long. CDR1 LNHDA and CDR2 SQIVND come from the germline V gene (reference sequence). Trimming cost V 8 bases and J 9 bases; bases outside gene matches: 16. The CDR3 DNA follows: TGTGCCAGTTCTCATGACTTAGGGACAGGGTACCGCTACACCTTC. Translation gives CASSHDLGTGYRYTF.

CDR3 bases: TGTGCCAGCAGTTCCCCTACAGGCGGGGCAGGCACAGATACGCAGTATTTT. It codes for CASSSPTGGAGTDTQYF. V gene TRBV7-9 combines with J gene TRBJ2-3, with D perhaps TRBD2 (6 bases). V shed 6 bases and J shed 1 base, with 20 bases lying between them. The length of the CDR3 is 17 residues. Per germline, CDR1 SEHNR and CDR2 FQNEAQ (reference sequence).

The gene calls are TRBV5-4 and TRBJ1-4; TRBD1 aligns across 10 bases. J was trimmed by 6 bases and V by 3 bases; bases with no gene match: 5. This CDR3 comprises 15 residues. The germline gives CDR1 SGHNT, CDR2 YYREEE (reference sequence). CDR3 sequence reads: CASSYAGTGDEKLFF. The DNA for the CDR3 is TGTGCCAGCAGCTATGCCGGGACAGGGGATGAAAAACTGTTTTTT.

This clone was recorded a few times. CDR3 protein: CSASDRGGYTF. CDR3 in DNA: TGCAGTGCAAGTGACAGGGGAGGCTACACCTTC. The gene calls are TRBV20-1 and TRBJ1-2; 8 bases fit TRBD1. Germline CDR1 and CDR2: DFQATT and SNEGSKA (reference sequence). The CDR3 is made up of 11 amino acids. V lost 6 bases and J lost 8; bases outside the gene matches: 5.

The chain employs TRBV28 and TRBJ1-5; D not certain. This CDR3 has 15 amino acids. CDR1 and CDR2 (germline): MDHEN, SYDVKM. Trimming took off 1 base at V and 5 bases at J, with 12 bases between the two ends. Here the CDR3 reads CASSLSWHPHQPQHF. CDR3 DNA sequence: TGTGCCAGCAGTTTATCGTGGCACCCCCATCAGCCCCAGCATTTT.

The chain has TRBV7-9 and TRBJ2-7; TRBD2 matches at 9 bases. After removal of 1 base from V and 2 bases from J, the junction contained 9 bases not matched to a gene. Germline V gene sequence: CDR1 SEHNR, CDR2 FQNEAQ (reference sequence). This CDR3 comprises 17 residues. The CDR3 DNA is TGTGCCAGCAGCTTAGGTAATATAGCGGGAGAGGCCTACGAGCAGTACTTC. Translating gives CASSLGNIAGEAYEQYF.

V gene TRBV2 combines with J gene TRBJ1-2; possibly TRBD1 for D (5 bases). The CDR3 totals 17 residues. Germline V gene data show CDR1 as SNHLY and CDR2 as FYNNEI. V shed 1 base and J shed 0 bases, with 15 bases lying between them. CDR3 protein: CASSEVPRVSSNYGYTF. For the CDR3, the DNA is TGTGCCAGCAGTGAAGTTCCCAGGGTCTCCTCTAACTATGGCTACACCTTC.